The rows below give T cell receptor beta chains drawn from one sample of a study of T-cell reconstitution after alpha-beta-depleted transplantation in children. Using its own MiXCR run on the PCR reads, TCRdb lists one record per CDR3 protein. Of just under 550,000 distinct CDR3 sequences in the sample, approximately 20% were seen once. This specimen consisted of PBMCs from the stem cell graft donor, obtained from the stem cell graft. These receptors all stem from a human donor who donated a stem cell graft to a child with acute lymphoblastic leukemia. Both conserved end residues are part of each CDR3. D genes are given only for firm matches. For some rows the clone size is stated as once, few or many, or as a class when expanded; others skip it.

v_gene,j_gene,abundance,d_gene,CDR3nt,CDR3aa
TRBV12-5,TRBJ1-2,.,.,TGTGCTAGTGGTTTGGGGACGGCCTATGGCTACACCTTC,CASGLGTAYGYTF
TRBV9,TRBJ2-7,few,.,TGTGCCAGCAGCCCCCAGGACAGCGACGAGCAGTACTTC,CASSPQDSDEQYF
TRBV20-1,TRBJ1-4,.,.,TGCTGTGCTAAGGGTCGGGAGGGGATGACAACTAATGAAAAACTGTTTTTT,CCAKGREGMTTNEKLFF
TRBV7-9,TRBJ2-7,once,.,TGTGCCAGCAGCTCCCACGATAGGGGGGCCTACGAGCAGTACTTC,CASSSHDRGAYEQYF
TRBV5-1,TRBJ2-3,few,.,TGCGCCAGCAGCCCCGGGAGTGGGCAGTATTTT,CASSPGSGQYF
TRBV27,TRBJ2-3,.,TRBD1,TGTGCCAGCACCCGGACAGGGGTAGATACGCAGTATTTT,CASTRTGVDTQYF
TRBV4-1,TRBJ1-4,few,.,TGCGCCAGCAGCCAGTATGGCTTTGAAAAACTGTTTTTT,CASSQYGFEKLFF
TRBV27,TRBJ2-7,few,.,TGTGCCAGCAGTCAGAAGGCCGATCGCGAGCAGTACTTC,CASSQKADREQYF
TRBV7-6,TRBJ2-3,few,TRBD1,TGTGCCAGCAGCATCTCGACAGGGTCAGATACGCAGTATTTT,CASSISTGSDTQYF
TRBV6-2/TRBV6-3,TRBJ2-7,.,TRBD2,TGTGCCAGCAGTTACGCCCCTGGGACTAGCGGCACCCCCTACGAGCAGTACTTC,CASSYAPGTSGTPYEQYF
TRBV10-2,TRBJ1-5,.,TRBD1,TGCGCCAGCAGTTTCCCGGGACAGGGGGGGAATCAGCCCCAGCATTTT,CASSFPGQGGNQPQHF
TRBV11-1,TRBJ2-1,.,TRBD1,TGTGCCAGCAGCCCAGCCCGAACAGGGGGGCAAGAGTCGGATGAGCAGTTCTTC,CASSPARTGGQESDEQFF
TRBV9,TRBJ2-7,.,.,TGTGCCAGCAGCGACGGCGGATACGAATACGAGCAGTACTTC,CASSDGGYEYEQYF
TRBV5-6,TRBJ2-1,few,.,TGTGCCAGCCGATTGCGGGGTACTTCCTACAATGAGCAGTTCTTC,CASRLRGTSYNEQFF
TRBV20-1,TRBJ1-1,.,.,TGCAGCGCGGGTCTCAACCGCCCGAACACTGAAGCTTTCTTT,CSAGLNRPNTEAFF
TRBV29-1,TRBJ2-3,few,.,TGCAGCTATTACCCTAGCACAGATACGCAGTATTTT,CSYYPSTDTQYF
TRBV5-1,TRBJ2-5,.,.,TGCGCCAGCAGCTTGGTGGGGGCATCCGAGACCCAGTACTTC,CASSLVGASETQYF
TRBV10-2,TRBJ1-2,few,.,TGCGCCAGCAGTGAGTCAACAGCTAACTATGGCTACACCTTC,CASSESTANYGYTF
TRBV12-3/TRBV12-4,TRBJ2-3,.,.,TGTGCCAGCATGGAAGCAGCCCTTACCTACACAGATACGCAGTATTTT,CASMEAALTYTDTQYF
TRBV5-6,TRBJ2-1,.,.,TGTGCCAGCAGCTTATACAGGGGGGGCTCCGTGGGGCAGTTCTTC,CASSLYRGGSVGQFF
TRBV7-2,TRBJ2-7,many,TRBD1,TGTGCCAGCAGCCCTGGACGGGGACAGGAGTTCTACGAGCAGTACTTC,CASSPGRGQEFYEQYF
TRBV20-1,TRBJ1-1,.,.,TGCAGTGCTGCCGGGACCTTGAACACTGAAGCTTTCTTT,CSAAGTLNTEAFF
TRBV5-1,TRBJ2-7,.,TRBD1,TGCGCCAGCAGCTTGGCTTCAGGGGGCCTCTACGAGCAGTACTTC,CASSLASGGLYEQYF
TRBV5-6,TRBJ2-7,many,TRBD1,TGTGCCAGCAGCTCAGACAGGGGATCCTACGAGCAGTACTTC,CASSSDRGSYEQYF
TRBV4-1,TRBJ1-2,many,TRBD1,TGCGCCAGCAGCCAAGATAAGGGGACAGGGAACTATGGCTACACCTTC,CASSQDKGTGNYGYTF
TRBV5-1,TRBJ2-1,many,.,TGCGCCAGCAGGAGCTCCTACAATGAGCAGTTCTTC,CASRSSYNEQFF
TRBV24-1,TRBJ2-3,.,.,TGTGCCACCAGTGACGCGGTACATCCAGATACGCAGTATTTT,CATSDAVHPDTQYF
TRBV5-1,TRBJ2-5,few,.,TGCGCCAGCAGCTTGTGGGGGTTTGTGGGTCAGTACCAAGAGACCCAGTACTTC,CASSLWGFVGQYQETQYF
TRBV5-1,TRBJ2-1,.,.,TGCGCCAGCAGCTTTACAGCTACGGGAAATGAGCAGTTCTTC,CASSFTATGNEQFF
TRBV12-5,TRBJ1-2,.,.,TGTGCTAGTGGCTGGGACCGGCAGGACGGCTACACCTTC,CASGWDRQDGYTF
TRBV5-1,TRBJ2-2,.,.,TGCGCCAGCAGCCGCGCAGACATTGCGACGGACACCGGGGAGCTGTTTTTT,CASSRADIATDTGELFF
TRBV4-1,TRBJ2-5,.,TRBD1,TGCGCCAGCAGCCGTCCTACGGGACAGGGGTTAGAGACCCAGTACTTC,CASSRPTGQGLETQYF
TRBV7-8,TRBJ2-7,.,.,TGTGCCAGCAGCTTCACCTCGAGCTCCCAAGAGCAGTACTTC,CASSFTSSSQEQYF
TRBV12-3/TRBV12-4,TRBJ1-6,.,.,TGTGCCAGCAGTTTCATCGATTATAATTCACCCCTCCACTTT,CASSFIDYNSPLHF
TRBV28,TRBJ2-7,few,TRBD2,TGTGCCAGCAGTTACCCTCTACTAGCGGACCTCTCCTACGAGCAGTACTTC,CASSYPLLADLSYEQYF
TRBV6-4,TRBJ2-1,.,TRBD1,TGTGCCAGCAGTGACTCAGGGGGCGCCTACAATGAGCAGTTCTTC,CASSDSGGAYNEQFF